The T cell receptor beta chain under discussion was sequenced for a study of cytomegalovirus exposure and HLA in healthy donors (dated by TCRdb to 2017 to 2019). For the wider study: In an earlier analysis of some 610 of the donors, 276 Gb of sequence data and 117 million unique TCR beta sequences from 180 million or so T cells were reported. Besides the first cohort of hundreds of subjects, a separate validation cohort made up of roughly 120 different subjects was used. Class I and class II HLA loci were covered by the typing at four-digit resolution. Using immunosequencing, the study profiled T cell repertoires from about 650 subjects and related those repertoires to cytomegalovirus serostatus. Donor age, sex, ethnicity and CMV serostatus were collected together with the repertoire data. In a later analysis, previously published TCR beta repertoires from several hundred donors were re-analyzed and high-resolution HLA genotyping was added so that TCR occurrence patterns could be studied. The study aimed to test whether signatures of past pathogen exposure could be identified by cataloging public T cell receptors. Across some 400 genotyped donors of the cohort, an average of approximately 240,000 unique TCR beta nucleotide sequences per donor were sequenced, and roughly 18% of those sequences were non-productive. The number of donors typed differed by locus, with about 629-640 for A, B, C, DRB1 and DQB1, around 500 for DQA1, 606 for DPA1, and about 450 for DPB1. Around 300 gigabases of sequencing data and some 85 million unique TCR sequences were included in an early release covering 500 to 750 HLA-typed donors. In an earlier analysis of 500 to 650 of the donors, high-throughput TCR beta sequencing was used to judge whether each TCR beta V gene segment behaved as functional or pseudogenic. High-throughput TCR immunosequencing, statistical association of individual TCRs with disease status, and machine learning were combined to predict cytomegalovirus infection status. The later analysis used no new phenotypic data to find candidate immune exposures, relying instead on TCR beta sequences and their occurrence across donors. All discovery cohort repertoires had been generated using a single sequencing platform. Several DR-DQ haplotypes were handled as single units for association and clustering, since linkage in the cohort was strong. A later genetic analysis took genome-wide SNP genotypes for 398 of the 666 donors and used that subset as a discovery cohort. The genetic ancestry cluster associated with self-reported Caucasian donors included over 80% of the approximately 410 genotyped donors. Study-wide findings and limitations: An earlier analysis of 587 of the donors showed that most TCR beta V segments appeared in productive rearrangements either about 90% or about 30% of the time, which broadly matched IMGT annotations. Several of the top co-occurrence clusters appeared to be linked to parvovirus B19, influenza, CMV and Epstein-Barr virus, according to a later analysis. According to the authors, the approach could potentially be generalized to other disease states and immunological phenotypes. Roughly uniform sequencing depth across donors was assumed in presence/absence analyses, although this assumption may not hold. A few of the identified cytomegalovirus-associated TCR beta chains were confirmed in vitro to be specific for cytomegalovirus antigens. Strong co-occurrence of HLA alleles, especially DR and DQ, made assigning TCR associations to individual alleles difficult. The classifier was reported to diagnose cytomegalovirus status with high specificity and sensitivity in both the original and validation cohorts. A later analysis found that HLA-associated TCR beta chains were more clonally expanded and had lower generation probabilities than equally common non-associated chains. A later analysis associated 15,000 to 20,000 TCR beta sequences with specific HLA alleles at a false discovery rate of 0.05. Only TCR beta chains were sequenced in this cohort, and the absence of alpha or paired-chain data limited detectable features. A group of highly shared sequence variants was considered likely to be a technical artifact of the sequencing pipeline. According to a later analysis, most CMV-associated TCR beta chains appeared to be HLA-restricted, and the HLA associations seemed to be driven largely by CMV exposure. Because HLA typing was unavailable for some donors at each locus, only the typed subset was used in association tests. Because the 87-base-pair reads could not distinguish some IMGT-functional V segments, including TRBV6-2 and TRBV6-3, those segments were excluded. A further reported finding was that TCR beta sequences accurately predicted the HLA-A and HLA-B alleles for most subjects in the first cohort. In the study, 150 to 200 TCR beta chains were listed as associated with cytomegalovirus. CMV serostatus was the only immune exposure information available for the cohort. According to a later genetic analysis, donors in an Asian-associated ancestry cluster had fewer N-insertions in productive TCRs than the roughly 700-donor mean. Most TCR sequences were observed very rarely across donors, whereas some public TCRs were present in many individuals. Because counts were too low, roughly 18 rarely observed V segments, including chromosome 9 orphons, were left out of the earlier analysis of 587 of the donors. In a later analysis, the rate of TCR association differed among HLA loci, with DRB1 alleles having the most associated TCRs and HLA-C alleles having the fewest. A later genetic analysis associated a missense DCLRE1C variant with V-gene and J-gene trimming of TCR beta chains, and an independent cohort replicated the association. Correlated functional status among segregating V segments might be attributable to linkage disequilibrium, but an unknown experimental factor could not be ruled out.

The method was the immunoSEQ multiplex PCR assay. A mixture of 60 forward primers for TCR Vbeta segments and 13 reverse primers for TCR Jbeta segments was used in the multiplex PCR. Amplification of the CDR3 region of rearranged TCR beta genes was performed with a multiplex PCR assay on genomic DNA. The amplified TCR beta libraries were sequenced on the Illumina HiSeq System as 87-base-pair reads. Turning to the authors' computational methods: In a later analysis, tens of millions of unique TCR beta chains were counted across the 500 to 850 repertoires, and roughly 10 million of these chains were shared by at least two donors. To remove PCR and sequencing errors, raw reads were error-corrected and collapsed into unique sequences using a nearest-neighbor algorithm that merged closely related sequences. V, D and J gene segments were assigned by aligning CDR3 sequences to IMGT reference sequences. For a sequence to be retained, a match of at least six nucleotides was required to both a V gene segment and a J gene segment. A rearrangement was called productive if the CDR3 had no stop codons and remained in frame with V and J, and every other rearrangement was called non-productive. Following IMGT convention, CDR3 was defined as the stretch from the second conserved V-encoded cysteine to the conserved J-encoded phenylalanine. The earlier analysis of some 580 of the donors excluded any sequence lacking an unambiguous match to a single V gene segment. An earlier analysis of just under 600 of the donors called V segments functional above 56.7% productive rearrangements and segregating when the between-donor standard deviation exceeded 5%. To diagnose cytomegalovirus status from the catalog of TCR beta chain sequences, a statistical classification framework was built. In a later analysis, V and J genes were assigned by comparing TCR nucleotide sequences against IMGT/GENE-DB human TR gene sequences. The TCRdist pipeline was used in a later analysis to assign CDR3 sequences and most-parsimonious VDJ recombination scenarios. In a later analysis, every TCR beta chain was defined by the combination of its CDR3 amino acid sequence and its V-gene family, and reads without a unique V-gene family were dropped. A later analysis removed 550 to 700 highly shared, low-generation-probability nucleotide sequences to deal with suspected cross-contamination and a sequencing artifact. In a later analysis, a clonal expansion index was calculated for each public chain from normalized within-repertoire ranks of inferred template counts. A later analysis computed generation probabilities with a VDJ recombination model fitted to out-of-frame rearrangements, and checked the results against IGoR. Hypergeometric tests were used in a later analysis to score TCR-TCR, TCR-HLA and TCR-CMV co-occurrence, with a repertoire-size bias correction applied to the TCR pairs. A later analysis estimated false discovery rates by permuting HLA or CMV assignments 20 times. In a later analysis, co-occurring TCRs were grouped using DBSCAN, and TCRdist sequence similarity was added for clustering within HLA-allele-positive subsets. Repertoires with fewer than 30,000 or more than 120,000 public chains were left out of co-occurrence clustering, as were roughly five repertoires with anomalous nucleotide sharing. TCRdb limited this immuneACCESS table to in-frame rearrangements with V and J called. A share of clones is missing; checked studies link under half to unresolved V genes, and the rest is unexplained. V and J calls plus clone size are reproduced from that table; the DNA served to infer D and trimming. The sample contains around 200,000 clones, less than 90% of them found a single time. In total, the top ten clones hold about 1.6% of the sample.

Of note for this clone: The specificity of this receptor is unknown. Per-base qualities were not stored, and no clone one base away is much larger.

The cohort was made up of approximately 670 healthy bone marrow donors. All cohort members were sampled while nominally healthy, although unrecorded immune exposures were likely present. The donor was CMV seronegative and was included in the group of a few hundred seronegative cohort members. A peripheral blood sample was collected from each donor, and TCR beta sequencing was performed on peripheral blood mononuclear cells. Genomic DNA was extracted from the blood cell samples with the Qiagen DNeasy Blood Extraction Kit. The CDR3 spans 13 residues, from the cysteine through the phenylalanine. This entry keeps only the CDR3 DNA: 39 bases, framed from base 1. CDR1 SGHTA and CDR2 FQGTGA were looked up in the germline V gene.

The origin of this receptor is a man aged 45 to 65 in good health and CMV-seronegative. Sequenced material: PBMCs. The chain couples TRBV7-3 to TRBJ2-5, with 9 junctional bases fitting TRBD1. Gene TRBJ2-7 matches the end of the DNA better, so the J call may be wrong. The CDR3 sequence is CASSRDRDYEQYF. The base sequence is TGTGCCAGCAGCCGGGACAGGGACTACGAGCAGTACTTC.